This is a list of T cell receptor beta chains from one sample in a study of shared clonotypes between healthy human individuals. Libraries were prepared by immunoSEQ multiplex PCR; TCRdb keeps only in-frame clonotypes and omits some of them. Counted here are about 2 million clones, about 94% occurring once; the ten biggest clones make up approximately 1%. The sequenced sample was naive CD8+ T cells sorted from blood. The receptors derive from a man aged 18-30 years in good health. Both conserved end residues are part of each CDR3. Fields, in order: D gene, V gene, clone size, J gene, CDR3 DNA, CDR3 protein. D genes are given only for firm matches. Not every row has a clone size; where given, it reads once, few, many or a size class.

D: -
V: TRBV11-2
size: few
J: TRBJ1-6
DNA: TGTGCCAGCAGCTACGGGACGGGAGATAATTCACCCCTCCACTTT
CDR3: CASSYGTGDNSPLHF

D: -
V: TRBV18
size: -
J: TRBJ1-2
DNA: TGTGCCAGCTCACCGCCAGGGAAGGTGTACGGCTACACCTTC
CDR3: CASSPPGKVYGYTF

D: -
V: TRBV30
size: -
J: TRBJ1-1
DNA: TGTGCCTGGAGTCTAGGTACTGAAGCTTTCTTT
CDR3: CAWSLGTEAFF

D: -
V: TRBV6-6
size: -
J: TRBJ2-7
DNA: TGTGCCAGCAGTCTCCGGGACACTCCCTACGAGCAATACTTC
CDR3: CASSLRDTPYEQYF

D: -
V: TRBV7-9
size: -
J: TRBJ2-3
DNA: TGTGCCAGCAGCTTCATTTCCGGGTCCACAGATACGCAGTATTTT
CDR3: CASSFISGSTDTQYF

D: -
V: TRBV11-2
size: -
J: TRBJ2-3
DNA: TGTGCCAGCAGTTCTCGGCCTCGGACAGATACGCAGTATTTT
CDR3: CASSSRPRTDTQYF

D: TRBD2
V: TRBV4-3
size: -
J: TRBJ2-7
DNA: TGCGCCAGCAGCCAAGGGACTAGCGGGAGCTCCTACGAGCAGTACTTC
CDR3: CASSQGTSGSSYEQYF

D: -
V: TRBV7-8
size: -
J: TRBJ2-7
DNA: TGTGCCAGCAGCTTAGAGTCTTACGGGCGGGACGAGCAGTACTTC
CDR3: CASSLESYGRDEQYF

D: -
V: TRBV15
size: -
J: TRBJ1-2
DNA: TGTGCCACCAGCAGAGAAGTCGACAGATCAACTAACTATGGCTACACCTTC
CDR3: CATSREVDRSTNYGYTF

D: -
V: TRBV2
size: -
J: TRBJ2-1
DNA: TGTGCCAGCGGGAGTGGGTTGTACAATGAGCAGTTCTTC
CDR3: CASGSGLYNEQFF

D: -
V: TRBV5-6
size: -
J: TRBJ2-5
DNA: TGTGCCAGCAGCCTTGGACTTTTCCAAGAGACCCAGTACTTC
CDR3: CASSLGLFQETQYF

D: TRBD2
V: TRBV6-1
size: once
J: TRBJ2-5
DNA: TGTGCCAGCAGCGAACTAGCGGGACCTCCCGTTGTGTCCCAGTACTTC
CDR3: CASSELAGPPVVSQYF

D: -
V: TRBV27
size: -
J: TRBJ2-7
DNA: TGTGCCAGCAGTTTATCAGGGTCCCACGAGCAGTACTTC
CDR3: CASSLSGSHEQYF

D: TRBD2
V: TRBV7-2
size: -
J: TRBJ2-7
DNA: TGTGCCAGCAGCCCGGGGGTGGCTAGCGGGAACTCCTACGAGCAGTACTTC
CDR3: CASSPGVASGNSYEQYF

D: -
V: TRBV7-2
size: -
J: TRBJ2-7
DNA: TGTGCCAGCAGCTTAGTTTTTAGCTTTGCTACCACTGTTTACGAGCAGTACTTC
CDR3: CASSLVFSFATTVYEQYF

D: -
V: TRBV7-9
size: -
J: TRBJ2-3
DNA: TGTGCCAGCAGCTTAGTTATGGATACGCAGTATTTT
CDR3: CASSLVMDTQYF

D: TRBD2
V: TRBV10-2
size: -
J: TRBJ2-7
DNA: TGCGCCAGCAGTGACGCGGGAGTCTCTCTTGGCGAGCAGTACTTC
CDR3: CASSDAGVSLGEQYF

D: -
V: TRBV5-4
size: -
J: TRBJ2-7
DNA: TGTGCCAGCAGCTTGTCGGGCGAGCAGTACTTC
CDR3: CASSLSGEQYF

D: TRBD2
V: TRBV4-3
size: -
J: TRBJ2-1
DNA: TGCGCCAGCAGCCAAGATCTAGCGGTTTACAATGAGCAGTTCTTC
CDR3: CASSQDLAVYNEQFF

D: -
V: TRBV4-3
size: -
J: TRBJ1-2
DNA: TGCGCCAGCAGCCAAGATGACTCCGCTAACTATGGCTACACCTTC
CDR3: CASSQDDSANYGYTF

D: TRBD1
V: TRBV5-1
size: -
J: TRBJ2-5
DNA: TGCGCCAGCAGCGGGACAGAGCTCCCGGAGACCCAGTACTTC
CDR3: CASSGTELPETQYF

D: TRBD1
V: TRBV9
size: -
J: TRBJ2-3
DNA: TGTGCCAGCAGCGCCGGGACAGGGAGCACAGATACGCAGTATTTT
CDR3: CASSAGTGSTDTQYF

D: TRBD1
V: TRBV2
size: few
J: TRBJ1-6
DNA: TGTGCCAGCAGTGTACAGGGGTCGGTCAATTCACCCCTCCACTTT
CDR3: CASSVQGSVNSPLHF

D: TRBD1
V: TRBV5-4
size: -
J: TRBJ1-2
DNA: TGTGCCAGCAGCTTGGGGACAGGCGGCAACCCCTACACCTTC
CDR3: CASSLGTGGNPYTF

D: -
V: TRBV11-2
size: -
J: TRBJ1-1
DNA: TGTGCCAGCATCTCTGGTGCGGGGTTGGGGAACACTGAAGCTTTCTTT
CDR3: CASISGAGLGNTEAFF

D: -
V: TRBV19
size: -
J: TRBJ2-5
DNA: TGTGCCAGTAGTATGATGGGAAACCAAGAGACCCAGTACTTC
CDR3: CASSMMGNQETQYF